This T cell receptor beta chain appears in the sequencing data of a study of cytomegalovirus exposure and HLA in healthy donors. The V gene's germline CDR1 is SEHNR and CDR2 FQNEAQ (reference sequence). The CDR3 loop spans 14 amino acids. V trimming: 5 bases; J trimming: 4 bases; junction bases outside the gene matches: 7. Primers: 60 Vbeta forward and 13 Jbeta reverse. The protocol was immunoSEQ multiplex PCR, while the TCRdb copy is restricted to in-frame clones and leaves out a portion. The repertoire has about 200,000 clones, roughly three quarters of them found once; the top ten carry approximately 0.4%. Findings of the study overall: Analysis performed later found about 17,000 TCR beta sequences associated with HLA alleles at 0.05 false discovery rate. Later work showed greater clonal expansion in HLA-associated TCR beta chains than in equally common others.

With regard to this clone: Its antigen is currently unknown.

Sequencing was performed on PBMCs. The receptor's source is a male donor in good health and CMV-seropositive. The chain couples TRBV7-9 to TRBJ1-2, with 7 bases that match TRBD1. CDR3 sequence: CASSQKGQSYGYTF. The CDR3 nucleotides are TGTGCCAGCAGCCAGAAGGGACAGTCCTATGGCTACACCTTC.